One sample yielded the 25 T cell receptor beta chains listed below, sequenced in a study of T cells after yellow fever vaccination. TCRdb analysed the 5' RACE reads with MiXCR anew, one entry per CDR3 protein. The sample shows around 350,000 distinct CDR3 sequences, 11% of them seen only once. This sample comprised PBMCs, obtained on the day of the first yellow fever vaccination. The receptor set was obtained from a man aged 18 to 35 who received the YFV17D yellow fever vaccine.

V is TRBV7-9 and J is TRBJ1-2, with 9 bases aligning to TRBD1. Germline lookup yields CDR1 SEHNR and CDR2 FQNEAQ (reference sequence). Trimming cost V 6 bases and J 4 bases; bases outside gene matches: 12. This CDR3 is built from 16 residues. The CDR3 reads CASSPPPGQGLYGYTF. Written as DNA, the CDR3 is TGTGCCAGCAGTCCTCCGCCGGGACAGGGCCTCTATGGCTACACCTTC. The entire variable domain, with the rest obtained from reference TRBV7-9 and TRBJ1-2, is as follows: DTGVSQNPRHKITKRGQNVTFRCDPISEHNRLYWYRQTLGQGPEFLTYFQNEAQLEKSRLLSDRFSAERPKGSFSTLEIQRTEQGDSAMYLCASSPPPGQGLYGYTFGSGTRLTVV.

This rearrangement joins TRBV5-1 to TRBJ2-7; D is unclear. This CDR3 region has 13 residues. Germline assignment: CDR1 SGHRS and CDR2 YFSETQ. V lost 5 bases and J lost 2, with 11 bases in between. CDR3 bases: TGCGCCAGCAGACGGACGGCCACCTACGAGCAGTACTTC. Amino acid sequence: CASRRTATYEQYF.

The J gene is TRBJ1-5, the V gene TRBV12-3 or TRBV12-4; the D gene is possibly TRBD1 (5 bases). CDR3 length equals 13 residues. Trimming left V 7 bases short and J 7 bases short, with 14 bases between. The DNA for the CDR3 is TGTGCCAGCACCCCAATCTCAGGGCAGCCCCAGCATTTT. It specifies CASTPISGQPQHF.

The chain couples TRBV7-2 to TRBJ2-3; D not certain. The CDR3 runs to 15 residues. Germline CDR1 SGHTA, CDR2 FQGNSA. The V and J ends lost 2 bases and 2 bases respectively, with 11 bases between them. CDR3 in amino acids: CASSLMVTVTDTQYF. The DNA for the CDR3 is TGTGCCAGCAGCTTAATGGTTACAGTCACAGATACGCAGTATTTT.

The rearrangement links TRBV6-5 to TRBJ2-4, with 11 bases fitting TRBD2. Germline V CDR1 and CDR2: MNHEY, SVGAGI. The trim removed 2 bases at V and 6 bases at J, leaving 6 bases unmatched. The CDR3 totals 16 residues. As DNA, the CDR3 is TGTGCCAGCAGTTACCTAGCGGGGGGCACTCCAAACATTCAGTACTTC. As protein: CASSYLAGGTPNIQYF.

This chain links TRBV25-1 with TRBJ1-3; D is uncertain. This CDR3 has 12 amino acids. Trimming removed 6 bases at V and 2 bases at J, with 5 bases between. Germline V gene lookup returns CDR1 MGHDK and CDR2 SYGVNS. In nucleotides, the CDR3 is TGTGCCAGCAGCGGTCCTGGAAACACCATATATTTT. Protein product: CASSGPGNTIYF.

This clonotype has just a few counts. The chain uses TRBV5-1 and TRBJ2-3; D is undetermined. Germline lookup yields CDR1 SGHRS and CDR2 YFSETQ. Trimming pared 3 bases from V and 0 bases from J, leaving 11 bases between. CDR3 length: 15 residues. CDR3 region: CASSSKESSTDTQYF. DNA for the CDR3: TGCGCCAGCAGCTCTAAAGAATCTAGCACAGATACGCAGTATTTT.

The chain couples TRBV12-3 or TRBV12-4 to TRBJ1-4; the D gene is possibly TRBD1 (5 bases). The CDR3 has 13 residues. Trimming cost V 5 bases and J 8 bases, with 12 bases left between them. Here the CDR3 reads CASSPGQVEKLFF. In DNA, the CDR3 is TGTGCCAGCAGTCCGGGGCAGGTCGAAAAACTGTTTTTT.

This clonotype was seen a few times. Its ends do not fully match the called genes, so a read error is possible. This chain links TRBV20-1 with TRBJ2-3; D is ambiguous. CDR3 size: 12 residues. From germline, CDR1 is DFQATT and CDR2 SNEGSKA (reference sequence). As DNA, the CDR3 is TGCAGTGCTCCCCATAGCATAGATACGCAGTATTTT. This sequence encodes CSAPHSIDTQYF.

This sequence joins TRBV6-1 and TRBJ1-1; D gene unclear. The CDR3 consists of 16 residues. The germline CDR1 and CDR2 sequences are MNHNS and SASEGT. V lost 6 bases to trimming and J lost 1 base, with 18 bases between them. CDR3 region: CASSHGKVRKNTEAFF. Written as DNA, the CDR3 is TGTGCCAGCAGCCATGGGAAGGTTCGAAAGAACACTGAAGCTTTCTTT.

The J gene is TRBJ2-5, the V gene TRBV2; D gene ambiguous. V was trimmed by 7 bases and J by 0 bases, leaving 6 bases between them. This CDR3 has 12 amino acids. Germline V gene sequence: CDR1 SNHLY, CDR2 FYNNEI. Written as DNA, the CDR3 is TGTGCCAGCAAGGCAGACCAAGAGACCCAGTACTTC. Translation: CASKADQETQYF.

This clonotype was detected only a few times. The chain recombines TRBV7-9 with TRBJ1-1, with TRBD1 as a possible D gene (6 bases). V was cut by 4 bases and J by 1 base, with 19 bases left in between. Germline V gene lookup returns CDR1 SEHNR and CDR2 FQNEAQ (reference sequence). The CDR3 consists of 17 residues. CDR3 nucleotide sequence: TGTGCCAGCAGCTCCTCCCTCGGGGGCTTGAGGAACACTGAAGCTTTCTTT. It codes for CASSSSLGGLRNTEAFF.

In its sample, this clonotype was seen a few times. The chain employs TRBV5-1 and TRBJ2-1; TRBD2 agrees at 12 bases. The CDR3 has 16 residues. Germline V gene data show CDR1 as SGHRS and CDR2 as YFSETQ. With 2 bases clipped from V and 5 bases from J, the junction kept 5 bases outside the gene matches. CDR3 DNA: TGCGCCAGCAGCTTCCGGACTAGCGGGATAAACAATGAGCAGTTCTTC. Translation gives CASSFRTSGINNEQFF.

This clonotype came up a few times. The rearrangement joins TRBV7-3 to TRBJ1-4; the D is unclear. Germline V CDR1 and CDR2: SGHTA, FQGTGA. V lost 2 bases and J 8 bases, leaving 15 bases between the germline ends. CDR3 length: 15 residues. This CDR3 is CASSLVGPADEKLFF. The CDR3 region has the DNA TGTGCCAGCAGCTTAGTGGGCCCCGCGGACGAAAAACTGTTTTTT.

This chain uses TRBV7-4 with TRBJ2-1; possible D gene TRBD2, 5 bases. The CDR3 spans 17 residues. V lost 2 bases and J lost 0, with 14 bases in between. Germline CDR1 and CDR2: SGHVT and SQSDAQ. CDR3: CASSLRERRSSYNEQFF. The DNA of the CDR3 is TGTGCCAGCAGCTTAAGGGAGAGACGGAGCTCCTACAATGAGCAGTTCTTC.

This clonotype was seen a handful of times. The chain links TRBV12-3 or TRBV12-4 to TRBJ2-7; 7 nucleotides align to TRBD1. The CDR3 length is 14 residues. Trimming at V came to 5 bases and at J to 5 bases, leaving 9 bases not matched to a gene. The CDR3 sequence is CASSIQGSSHEQYF. Here the CDR3 DNA reads TGTGCCAGCAGTATACAGGGGAGTTCCCACGAGCAGTACTTC.

This chain connects TRBV6-2 or TRBV6-3 to TRBJ2-7, with TRBD2 matching over 16 bases. The junction had 2 bases not matched to a gene; V was cut back by 5 bases and J by 4 bases. The CDR3 has 15 residues. Germline V lookup: CDR1 MNHEY, CDR2 SVGEGT. The CDR3 region has the DNA TGTGCCAGCAGTACGGGACTAGCGGGGGGGTACGAGCAGTACGTC. Its protein is CASSTGLAGGYEQYV.

This clonotype showed up just a few times. V usage is TRBV20-1 and J usage is TRBJ2-3; D is unclear. V was cut by 1 base and J by 9 bases, with 14 bases left in between. Germline CDR1 reads DFQATT; CDR2 reads SNEGSKA (reference sequence). There are 13 residues in the CDR3. The chain's CDR3 is CSARALGSRTQYF. The CDR3 DNA reads as TGCAGTGCTAGAGCTCTCGGGTCTCGCACGCAGTATTTT.

The V gene is TRBV5-4, the J gene TRBJ2-1, with 9 bases fitting TRBD1. There are 16 residues in the CDR3. Germline lookup yields CDR1 SGHNT and CDR2 YYREEE (reference sequence). With 4 bases clipped from V and 7 bases from J, the junction kept 12 bases outside the gene matches. Here the CDR3 reads CASSPRGQGNWNEQFF. In nucleotides, the CDR3 is TGTGCCAGCAGCCCGAGGGGACAGGGTAATTGGAATGAGCAGTTCTTC. Full variable domain (missing parts from reference TRBV5-4 and TRBJ2-1): ETGVTQSPTHLIKTRGQQVTLRCSSQSGHNTVSWYQQALGQGPQFIFQYYREEENGRGNFPPRFSGLQFPNYSSELNVNALELDDSALYLCASSPRGQGNWNEQFFGPGTRLTVL.

This clonotype was counted between two and nine times. This rearrangement joins TRBV12-3 or TRBV12-4 to TRBJ1-2; D not certain. This CDR3 is 13 amino acids long. V was clipped by 2 bases and J by 7 bases, with 11 bases between them. The CDR3 reads CASSLYDRLGYTF. The CDR3 bases are TGTGCCAGCAGTTTATATGATAGGCTTGGCTACACCTTC.

The CDR3 nucleotides read TGTGCCAGCAGTTTCCAGACAGGGGGCTCTGGGGCCAACGTCCTGACTTTC. Its translation is CASSFQTGGSGANVLTF. The chain has TRBV9 and TRBJ2-6; 9 positions agree with TRBD1. The CDR3 runs to 17 residues. CDR1 is SGDLS and CDR2 is YYNGEE in the germline V gene. The V gene end was trimmed by 5 bases and the J gene end by 0 bases; junction bases not matched to a gene: 6.

The V and J genes are TRBV28 and TRBJ1-5; the D gene is possibly TRBD1 (5 bases). The V end lost 6 bases, the J end lost 6 bases, and 12 bases lay between the germline ends. This CDR3 contains 13 residues. Looked up from germline, CDR1 is MDHEN and CDR2 is SYDVKM. CDR3 residues: CASRPGGFQPQHF. CDR3 nucleotide sequence: TGTGCCAGCAGACCCGGGGGGTTTCAGCCCCAGCATTTT.

CDR3 in DNA: TGCGCCAGCAGTACTCCCGCAACCGGGGGAGAAGAGACCCAGTACTTC. Translated, it gives CASSTPATGGEETQYF. J is TRBJ2-5 and V is TRBV5-1; maybe TRBD2 (6 bases). The CDR3 length is 16 residues. V lost 5 bases and J lost 3, with 20 bases in between. Germline CDR1 and CDR2: SGHRS and YFSETQ.

This clonotype turned up a few times. The V gene is TRBV12-3 or TRBV12-4, the J gene TRBJ1-2; 7 bases match TRBD1. The CDR3 is 13 amino acids. V shed 3 bases, J shed 7 bases, and the junction held 5 bases outside the gene matches. CDR3 residues: CASSFYRGSGYTF. The CDR3 nucleotides read TGTGCCAGCAGTTTTTACAGGGGAAGTGGCTACACCTTC.

The chain uses TRBV4-3 and TRBJ2-7, with D unclear. Germline CDR1 LGHNA, CDR2 YSLEER. CDR3 length: 13 residues. Trimming took off 3 bases at V and 6 bases at J, with 12 bases between the two ends. CDR3 sequence: CASSHIPDGEQYF. CDR3 nucleotides: TGCGCCAGCAGCCACATCCCGGACGGCGAGCAGTACTTC.